These 28 T cell receptor beta chains originate from one sample sequenced in a study of T cell responses to AZD1222 COVID-19 vaccine. Libraries were prepared by immunoSEQ multiplex PCR; TCRdb keeps only in-frame clonotypes and omits some of them. Here the sample spans some 92,000 clones, about 90% being singletons. This sample comprised peripheral blood, obtained on day 0 of MenACWY control vaccination. Source of these receptors: an adult in good health.

J is TRBJ2-7 and V is TRBV6-5; D perhaps matches TRBD2 (6 bases). The CDR3 consists of 14 residues. Per the germline V gene, CDR1 is MNHEY and CDR2 is SVGAGI. The V end was cut by 6 bases, the J end by 2 bases, with 14 bases between. The CDR3 nucleotides read TGTGCCAGCAGCCACGGGGGTATTCCCTACGAGCAGTACTTC. Translated, it gives CASSHGGIPYEQYF.

This clone showed up just once. The chain has TRBV2 and TRBJ1-1; TRBD1 might be the D (5 bases). The CDR3 consists of 14 residues. Germline V gene sequence: CDR1 SNHLY, CDR2 FYNNEI. V was cut by 8 bases and J by 1 base, with 14 bases left in between. CDR3 residues: CASGAEGPNTEAFF. As DNA, the CDR3 is TGTGCCAGCGGGGCTGAGGGACCGAACACTGAAGCTTTCTTT.

For this clone: One end of the junction does not line up with germline, which may come from a read error. The V call is TRBV2, the J call TRBJ2-3; weak D call: TRBD1 (6 bases). CDR1 SNHLY and CDR2 FYNNEI come from the germline V gene. This CDR3 contains 12 residues. CDR3 amino acids: CASSEGGRGENF. CDR3 DNA: TGTGCCAGCAGTGAAGGGGGCAGGGGAGAGAATTTT.

The chain uses TRBV29-1 and TRBJ1-4; tentatively, D is TRBD1 (6 bases). Germline V lookup: CDR1 SQVTM, CDR2 ANQGSEA. The V gene lost 6 bases and the J gene lost 1 base, with 9 bases spanning the gap. The CDR3 has 13 residues. CDR3 DNA: TGCAGCGTGGAACAGGGAACTAATGAAAAACTGTTTTTT. It specifies CSVEQGTNEKLFF.

This chain joins TRBV29-1 and TRBJ1-2; TRBD1 might be the D (6 bases). The CDR3 is made up of 14 amino acids. V shed 0 bases and J shed 13 bases, with 21 bases lying between them. Germline values: CDR1 SQVTM, CDR2 ANQGSEA. CDR3 residues: CSVEEWTEAHRFTF. The DNA for the CDR3 is TGCAGCGTTGAAGAGTGGACAGAGGCCCACCGTTTCACCTTC.

This chain links TRBV19 with TRBJ1-2; no clear D gene. The CDR3 covers 14 residues. V was clipped by 4 bases and J by 8 bases, with 17 bases between them. Germline assignment: CDR1 LNHDA and CDR2 SQIVND (reference sequence). CDR3 bases: TGTGCCAGTAGTACGCGACCCGTCCCGGACGGCTACACCTTC. Translating gives CASSTRPVPDGYTF.

Comment on this clone: One end of the junction does not line up with germline, which may come from a read error. V is TRBV7-9 and J is TRBJ2-7, with D perhaps TRBD1 or TRBD2 (5 bases each). This CDR3 is 12 amino acids long. Germline CDR1 is SEHNR and CDR2 is FQNEAQ (reference sequence). The DNA of the CDR3 is TGTGCCAGCAGCCAGGGACCATACGGGCAGTACTTC. Its translation: CASSQGPYGQYF.

The chain employs TRBV18 and TRBJ1-4, with 10 bases aligning to TRBD1. Germline V gives CDR1 KGHSH, CDR2 LQKENI. J gave up 5 bases and V 3 bases, and 6 bases lay outside the gene matches. The CDR3 sequence is 16 residues long. CDR3 in DNA: TGTGCCAGCTCACCGATGACAGGGGGCGCGAATGAAAAACTGTTTTTT. Translated, it gives CASSPMTGGANEKLFF.

The V and J genes are TRBV18 and TRBJ2-1; no reliable D call. Germline V gives CDR1 KGHSH, CDR2 LQKENI. With 4 bases removed from V and 8 bases from J, the gap between germline ends came to 9 bases. This CDR3 is 12 amino acids long. CDR3 sequence: CASSRWFDEQFF. The DNA for the CDR3 is TGTGCCAGCTCACGCTGGTTCGATGAGCAGTTCTTC.

The chain carries TRBV5-1 and TRBJ2-6; weak D call: TRBD2 (6 bases). The CDR3 runs 16 residues. V dropped 3 bases and J dropped 3 bases, with 13 bases sitting between them. Germline V gene data show CDR1 as SGHRS and CDR2 as YFSETQ. Written as DNA, the CDR3 is TGCGCCAGCAGCTCGGCAGGGACTGTTGGGGCCAACGTCCTGACTTTC. As protein: CASSSAGTVGANVLTF.

The rearrangement links TRBV7-3 to TRBJ2-1; no clear D. Deletions cut 0 bases from V and 5 bases from J, with 5 bases between. Germline CDR1 SGHTA, CDR2 FQGTGA. CDR3 length: 13 amino acids. CDR3 coding DNA: TGTGCCAGCAGCTTAACGGCGAACAATGAGCAGTTCTTC. Encoded protein: CASSLTANNEQFF.

The rearrangement links TRBV7-9 to TRBJ2-1; D is unclear. V lost 2 bases and J lost 8, with 10 bases in between. CDR1 SEHNR and CDR2 FQNEAQ come from the germline V gene (reference sequence). CDR3 length: 13 amino acids. CDR3 residues: CASSLTNQDEQFF. The CDR3 bases are TGTGCCAGCAGCTTAACGAACCAGGATGAGCAGTTCTTC.

The V and J genes are TRBV6-1 and TRBJ1-2; possibly TRBD1 for D (6 bases). Trimming left V 3 bases short and J 12 bases short, with 23 bases between. This CDR3 comprises 15 residues. Per the germline V gene, CDR1 is MNHNS and CDR2 is SASEGT. CDR3 residues: CASSESINRAGRDTF. The CDR3 coding sequence is TGTGCCAGCAGTGAGTCGATAAACAGGGCAGGCAGAGACACCTTC.

CDR3 bases: TGTGCCATCAGCCAAAGACTAATGATGAACACTGAAGCTTTCTTT. Protein: CAISQRLMMNTEAFF. This chain connects TRBV10-3 to TRBJ1-1; D is ambiguous. CDR3 size: 15 residues. CDR1 is ENHRY, CDR2 SYGVKD, per germline. V dropped 6 bases and J dropped 0 bases, with 14 bases sitting between them.

This sequence joins TRBV19 and TRBJ1-4; D gene unclear. Germline CDR1 LNHDA, CDR2 SQIVND (reference sequence). The V gene lost 5 bases and the J gene lost 4 bases, with 14 bases spanning the gap. The CDR3 spans 15 residues. The CDR3 nucleotides are TGTGCCAGTAGTCCTCGTGGGCGGATTAATGAAAAACTGTTTTTT. It is translated as CASSPRGRINEKLFF.

The chain is built from TRBV6-1 and TRBJ2-7; 12 bases align to TRBD2. The CDR3 extends over 16 amino acids. V lost 2 bases, J lost 4 bases, and 6 bases stayed unmatched. Looked up from germline, CDR1 is MNHNS and CDR2 is SASEGT. The CDR3 spells CASSELLAGGIYEQYF. CDR3 sequence (DNA): TGTGCCAGCAGTGAATTACTAGCGGGAGGTATTTACGAGCAGTACTTC.

The rearrangement links TRBV5-1 to TRBJ2-7, with D hard to call. The CDR3 consists of 15 residues. The germline V gene encodes CDR1 SGHRS and CDR2 YFSETQ. V was clipped by 1 base and J by 1 base, with 12 bases between them. The DNA of the CDR3 is TGCGCCAGCAGCTTGCTCTCGACGGAATCCTACGAGCAGTACTTC. Translating gives CASSLLSTESYEQYF.

The chain joins TRBV7-9 to TRBJ1-1; D remains unclear. The V end was cut by 4 bases, the J end by 5 bases, with 17 bases between. Germline assignment: CDR1 SEHNR and CDR2 FQNEAQ (reference sequence). The CDR3 totals 15 residues. This CDR3 is CASSSGFDGETEAFF. The CDR3 bases are TGTGCCAGCAGCTCCGGTTTTGATGGGGAAACTGAAGCTTTCTTT.

This clone was counted a single time. The V call is TRBV10-3, the J call TRBJ2-2; 7 bases agree with TRBD1. Germline CDR1 is ENHRY and CDR2 is SYGVKD. The CDR3 extends over 14 amino acids. The V gene end was trimmed by 9 bases and the J gene end by 3 bases; junction bases not matched to a gene: 7. CDR3 residues: CAMTDRDDTGELFF. DNA of the CDR3: TGTGCCATGACTGACAGGGATGACACCGGGGAGCTGTTTTTT.

The V call is TRBV24-1, the J call TRBJ1-5; D remains ambiguous. The CDR3 extends over 17 amino acids. Trimming shortened V by 0 bases and J by 0 bases, and 11 bases separated the two germline ends. Germline V gene data show CDR1 as KGHDR and CDR2 as SFDVKD. Here the CDR3 reads CATSDLRAELSNQPQHF. CDR3 bases: TGTGCCACCAGTGATTTGCGGGCTGAACTTAGCAATCAGCCCCAGCATTTT.

The chain links TRBV7-6 to TRBJ2-7; D gene ambiguous. The CDR3 has 11 amino acids. From germline, CDR1 is SGHVS and CDR2 FNYEAQ. Trimming left V 0 bases short and J 5 bases short, with 2 bases between. CDR3 sequence reads: CASSLADEQYF. Here the CDR3 DNA reads TGTGCCAGCAGCTTAGCGGACGAGCAGTACTTC. Supplemented by reference TRBV7-6 and TRBJ2-7, the full variable domain reads GAGVSQSPRYKVTKRGQDVALRCDPISGHVSLYWYRQALGQGPEFLTYFNYEAQQDKSGLPNDRFSAERPEGSISTLTIQRTEQRDSAMYRCASSLADEQYFGPGTRLTVT.

The chain's CDR3 is CSVVQGLTEAFF. CDR3 DNA sequence: TGCAGCGTTGTGCAGGGGCTGACTGAAGCTTTCTTT. The chain combines TRBV29-1 with TRBJ1-1; perhaps TRBD1 as D (6 bases). Germline V gene lookup returns CDR1 SQVTM and CDR2 ANQGSEA. This CDR3 has 12 residues. Trimming took off 4 bases at V and 5 bases at J, with 11 bases between the two ends.

This clone was observed a handful of times. This chain uses TRBV7-2 with TRBJ2-5, with unresolved D. The V gene's germline CDR1 is SGHTA and CDR2 FQGNSA. The germline V and J ends were trimmed by 1 base and 2 bases, with 5 bases remaining between them. CDR3 length: 13 amino acids. CDR3 loop: CASSLGRQETQYF. CDR3 coding DNA: TGTGCCAGCAGCTTAGGACGTCAAGAGACCCAGTACTTC. Drawing the rest from reference TRBV7-2 and TRBJ2-5, the complete variable domain is GAGVSQSPSNKVTEKGKDVELRCDPISGHTALYWYRQSLGQGLEFLIYFQGNSAPDKSGLPSDRFSAERTGGSVSTLTIQRTQQEDSAVYLCASSLGRQETQYFGPGTRLLVL.

The V gene is TRBV5-1, the J gene TRBJ1-2, with a weak D call TRBD1 (6 bases). The CDR3 length is 12 residues. Deletions cut 2 bases from V and 8 bases from J, with 10 bases between. Germline CDR1 is SGHRS and CDR2 is YFSETQ. Here the CDR3 DNA reads TGCGCCAGCAGCTTCGACAGGAACGGCTACACCTTC. It codes for CASSFDRNGYTF.

This chain connects TRBV11-2 to TRBJ1-1; 7 positions agree with TRBD1. Germline V gene sequence: CDR1 SGHAT, CDR2 FQNNGV. V shed 5 bases and J 3 bases; nucleotides not matched to a gene: 3. The CDR3 has 13 residues. CDR3 protein: CASSQQGDTEAFF. In nucleotides, the CDR3 is TGTGCCAGCAGCCAGCAGGGGGACACTGAAGCTTTCTTT.

V usage is TRBV7-9 and J usage is TRBJ1-4, with D possibly matching TRBD1 (5 bases). Trimming took 5 bases from V and 8 from J, leaving 6 bases between them. The CDR3 is made up of 11 amino acids. Germline CDR1 reads SEHNR; CDR2 reads FQNEAQ (reference sequence). The CDR3 here is CASSRGEKLFF. CDR3 nucleotides: TGTGCCAGCAGCCGGGGGGAAAAACTGTTTTTT.

The chain recombines TRBV6-5 with TRBJ1-4; TRBD1 aligns across 10 bases. The CDR3 contains 14 residues. Looked up from germline, CDR1 is MNHEY and CDR2 is SVGAGI. V trimming: 7 bases; J trimming: 7 bases; junction bases outside the gene matches: 6. Here the CDR3 reads CASNPGQGFEKLFF. CDR3 nucleotide sequence: TGTGCCAGCAACCCGGGACAGGGGTTTGAAAAACTGTTTTTT.

The J gene is TRBJ1-6, the V gene TRBV19; tentatively, D is TRBD1 (5 bases). This CDR3 region has 15 residues. The germline V gene encodes CDR1 LNHDA and CDR2 SQIVND (reference sequence). V was cut by 4 bases and J by 8 bases, with 15 bases left in between. The CDR3 region has the DNA TGTGCCAGTAGTAGCCCGACGGGGGTTTATTCACCCCTCCACTTT. Translated: CASSSPTGVYSPLHF.